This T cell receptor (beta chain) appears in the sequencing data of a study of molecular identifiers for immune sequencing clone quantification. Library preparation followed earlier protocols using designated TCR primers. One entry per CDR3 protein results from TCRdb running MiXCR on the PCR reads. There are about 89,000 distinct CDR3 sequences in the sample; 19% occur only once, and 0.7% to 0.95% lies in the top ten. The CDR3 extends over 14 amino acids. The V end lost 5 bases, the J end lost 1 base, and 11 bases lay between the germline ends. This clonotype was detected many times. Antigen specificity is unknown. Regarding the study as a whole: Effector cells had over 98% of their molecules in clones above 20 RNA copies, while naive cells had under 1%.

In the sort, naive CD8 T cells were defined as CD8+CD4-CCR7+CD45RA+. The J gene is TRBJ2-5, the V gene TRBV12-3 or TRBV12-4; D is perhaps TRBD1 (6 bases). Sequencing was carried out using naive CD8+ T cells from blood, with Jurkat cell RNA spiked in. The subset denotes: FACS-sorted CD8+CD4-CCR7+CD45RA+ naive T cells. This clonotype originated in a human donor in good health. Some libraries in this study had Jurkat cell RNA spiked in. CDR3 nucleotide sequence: TGTGCCAGCAGTGCCGGACAGTCCCAAGAGACCCAGTACTTC. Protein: CASSAGQSQETQYF.